This TCR beta chain stems from a study of blood T cell repertoires in COVID-19. TCRdb's copy holds only in-frame clones and misses some; the assay was immunoSEQ multiplex PCR. The data show some 450,000 clones, around 90% seen once. CDR3 length: 13 amino acids. V lost 5 bases, J lost 6 bases, and 17 bases lay in between. Germline CDR1 is GTSNPN and CDR2 is SVGIG (reference sequence). This rearrangement joins TRBV30 to TRBJ2-7; D may be TRBD2 (5 bases). The sequence was collected from a man between 18 and 35 years old with COVID-19, enrolled during active disease. Sequencing input: peripheral blood. The CDR3 DNA is TGTGCCTGGGCACCGGGATCCTCGTCCGAGCAGTACTTC. As protein: CAWAPGSSSEQYF.